The source of this TCR beta chain is a study of cytomegalovirus exposure and HLA in healthy donors. Findings of the study overall: A likely sequencing artifact accounted for one observed cluster of highly shared sequence variants. For presence/absence analyses, sequencing depth was assumed to be roughly uniform across donors.

Germline assignment: CDR1 LNHNV and CDR2 YYDKDF (reference sequence). The ends lost 8 bases at V and 2 bases at J; junction bases unmatched: 7. The CDR3 has 15 residues. Despite likely unrecorded immune exposures, the donors were nominally healthy at the time of sampling. PCR was performed using 60 Vbeta and 13 Jbeta primers. Produced via immunoSEQ multiplex PCR; TCRdb's table is partial and in-frame only. Among 150,000 or so clones listed, 60% to 80% were seen once. Remarks on this clone: Its antigen is unidentified.

Sample: PBMCs. The receptor's source is a man aged 50-59 years in good health and CMV-seropositive. This chain connects TRBV15 to TRBJ1-4, with TRBD1 matching over 8 bases. The CDR3 DNA follows: TGTGCCACCGAACCCGACAGGGGTACTAATGAAAAACTGTTTTTT. The encoded protein is CATEPDRGTNEKLFF. Full variable domain (outside the CDR3, taken from reference TRBV15 and TRBJ1-4): DAMVIQNPRYQVTQFGKPVTLSCSQTLNHNVMYWYQQKSSQAPKLLFHYYDKDFNNEADTPDNFQSRRPNTSFCFLDIRSPGLGDTAMYLCATEPDRGTNEKLFFGSGTQLSVL.